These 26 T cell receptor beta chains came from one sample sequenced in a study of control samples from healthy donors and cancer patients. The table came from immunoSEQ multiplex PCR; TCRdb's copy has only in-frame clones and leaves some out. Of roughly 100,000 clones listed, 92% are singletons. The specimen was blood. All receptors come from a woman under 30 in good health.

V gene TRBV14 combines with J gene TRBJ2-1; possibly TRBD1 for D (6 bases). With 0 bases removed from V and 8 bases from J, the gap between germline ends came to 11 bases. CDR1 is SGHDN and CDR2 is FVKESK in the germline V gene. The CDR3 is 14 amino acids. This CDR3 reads CASSQDGRGDEQFF. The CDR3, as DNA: TGTGCCAGCAGCCAAGATGGCAGGGGAGATGAGCAGTTCTTC.

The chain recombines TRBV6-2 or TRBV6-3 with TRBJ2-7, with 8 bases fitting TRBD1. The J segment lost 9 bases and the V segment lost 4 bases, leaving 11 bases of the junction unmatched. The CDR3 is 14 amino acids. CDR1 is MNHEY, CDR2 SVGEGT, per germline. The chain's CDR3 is CASSSAGTGTLQYF. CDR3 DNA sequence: TGTGCCAGCAGTTCCGCCGGGACAGGTACTTTGCAGTACTTC.

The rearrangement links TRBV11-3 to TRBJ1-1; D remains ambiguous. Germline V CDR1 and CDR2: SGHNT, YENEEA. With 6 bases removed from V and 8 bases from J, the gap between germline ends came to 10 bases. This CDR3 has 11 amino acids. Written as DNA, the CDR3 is TGTGCCAGCAGAAAAGTAAACGAAGCTTTCTTT. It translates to CASRKVNEAFF.

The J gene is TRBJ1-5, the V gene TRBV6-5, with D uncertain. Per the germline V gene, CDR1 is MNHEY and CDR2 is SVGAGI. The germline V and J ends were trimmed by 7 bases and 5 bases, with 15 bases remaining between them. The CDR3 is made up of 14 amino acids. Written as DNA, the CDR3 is TGTGCCAGCAAGCTCAACGGTTTTTATCAGCCCCAGCATTTT. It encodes CASKLNGFYQPQHF.

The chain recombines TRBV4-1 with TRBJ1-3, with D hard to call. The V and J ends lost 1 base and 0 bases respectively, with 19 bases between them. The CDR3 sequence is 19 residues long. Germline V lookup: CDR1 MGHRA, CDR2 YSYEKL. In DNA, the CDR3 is TGCGCCAGCAGCCAAGTTGCGGTTCTCCTTGCTACCTCTGGAAACACCATATATTTT. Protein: CASSQVAVLLATSGNTIYF.

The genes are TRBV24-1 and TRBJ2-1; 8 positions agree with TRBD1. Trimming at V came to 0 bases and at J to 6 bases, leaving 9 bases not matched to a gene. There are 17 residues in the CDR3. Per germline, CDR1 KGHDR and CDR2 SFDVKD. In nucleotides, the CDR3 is TGTGCCACCAGTGATTTGGACTTACAGGGGGAGGTCAATGAGCAGTTCTTC. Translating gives CATSDLDLQGEVNEQFF.

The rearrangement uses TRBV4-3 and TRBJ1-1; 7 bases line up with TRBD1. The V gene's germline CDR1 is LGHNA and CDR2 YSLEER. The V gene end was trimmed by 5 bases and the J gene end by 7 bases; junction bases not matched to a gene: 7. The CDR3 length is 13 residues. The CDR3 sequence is CASSFRQGGEAFF. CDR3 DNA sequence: TGCGCCAGCAGCTTTAGACAGGGAGGTGAAGCTTTCTTT.

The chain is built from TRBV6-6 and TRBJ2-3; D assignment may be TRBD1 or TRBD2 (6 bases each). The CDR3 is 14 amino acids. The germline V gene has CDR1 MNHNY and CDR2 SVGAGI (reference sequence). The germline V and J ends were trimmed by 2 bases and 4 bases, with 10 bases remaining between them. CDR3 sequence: CASSYRGAPDTQYF. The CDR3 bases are TGTGCCAGCAGTTACAGGGGGGCCCCAGATACGCAGTATTTT.

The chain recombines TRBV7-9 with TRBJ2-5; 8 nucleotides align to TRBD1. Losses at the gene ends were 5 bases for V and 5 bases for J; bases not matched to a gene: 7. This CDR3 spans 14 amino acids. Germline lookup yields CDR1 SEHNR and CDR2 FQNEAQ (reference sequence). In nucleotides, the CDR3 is TGTGCCAGCAGCAAAAACAGGGGGAGGGAGACCCAGTACTTC. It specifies CASSKNRGRETQYF.

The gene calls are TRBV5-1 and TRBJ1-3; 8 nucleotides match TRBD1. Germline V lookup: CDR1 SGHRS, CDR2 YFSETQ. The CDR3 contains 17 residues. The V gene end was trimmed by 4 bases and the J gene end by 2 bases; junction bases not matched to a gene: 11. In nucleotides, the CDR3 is TGCGCCAGCAGCCCCGGGACAGGAGTTGGGACTGGAAACACCATATATTTT. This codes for CASSPGTGVGTGNTIYF.

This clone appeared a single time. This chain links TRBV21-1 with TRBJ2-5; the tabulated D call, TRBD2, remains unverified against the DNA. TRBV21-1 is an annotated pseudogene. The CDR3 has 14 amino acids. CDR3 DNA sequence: TGTGCCAGCAGCCGAGCGGGTCTCCAAGAGACCCAGTACTTC. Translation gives CASSRAGLQETQYF.

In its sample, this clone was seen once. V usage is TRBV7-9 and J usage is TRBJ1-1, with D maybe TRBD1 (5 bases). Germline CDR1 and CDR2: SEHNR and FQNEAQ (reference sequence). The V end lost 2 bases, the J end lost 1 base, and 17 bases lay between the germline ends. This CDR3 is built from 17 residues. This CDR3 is CASSLISPADRNTEAFF. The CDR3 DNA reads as TGTGCCAGCAGCTTAATTTCCCCCGCCGACAGGAACACTGAAGCTTTCTTT.

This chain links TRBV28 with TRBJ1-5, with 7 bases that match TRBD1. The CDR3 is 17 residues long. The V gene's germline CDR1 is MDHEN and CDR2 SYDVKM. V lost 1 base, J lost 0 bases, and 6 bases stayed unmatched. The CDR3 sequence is CASSLSQGIHSNQPQHF. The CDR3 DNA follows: TGTGCCAGCAGTTTATCACAGGGGATCCATAGCAATCAGCCCCAGCATTTT.

CDR3 sequence reads: CASSPRENWGYEQYF. The CDR3 nucleotides are TGTGCCAGCAGTCCACGAGAGAATTGGGGCTACGAGCAGTACTTC. The V call is TRBV6-5, the J call TRBJ2-7, with D uncertain. The CDR3 is made up of 15 amino acids. V dropped 5 bases and J dropped 3 bases, with 17 bases sitting between them. Germline loops: CDR1 MNHEY, CDR2 SVGAGI.

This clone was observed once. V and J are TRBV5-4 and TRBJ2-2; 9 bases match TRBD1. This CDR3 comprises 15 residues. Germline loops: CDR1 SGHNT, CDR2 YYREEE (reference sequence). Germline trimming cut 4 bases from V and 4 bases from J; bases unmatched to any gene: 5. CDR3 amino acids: CASSVDRGGTGELFF. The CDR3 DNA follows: TGTGCCAGCAGCGTAGACAGGGGGGGCACCGGGGAGCTGTTTTTT.

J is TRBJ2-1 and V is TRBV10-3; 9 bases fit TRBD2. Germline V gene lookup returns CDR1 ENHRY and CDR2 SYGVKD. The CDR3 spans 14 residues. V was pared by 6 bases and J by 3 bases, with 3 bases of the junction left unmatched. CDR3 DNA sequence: TGTGCCATCAGGCTAGCGGGGAACTACAATGAGCAGTTCTTC. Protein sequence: CAIRLAGNYNEQFF.

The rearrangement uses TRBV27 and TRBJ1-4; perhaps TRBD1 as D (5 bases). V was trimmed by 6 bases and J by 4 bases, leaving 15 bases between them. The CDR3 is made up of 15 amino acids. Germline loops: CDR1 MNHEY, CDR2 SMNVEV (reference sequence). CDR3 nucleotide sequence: TGTGCCAGCAGAGGGCAGGGCGGGTTTAATGAAAAACTGTTTTTT. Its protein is CASRGQGGFNEKLFF. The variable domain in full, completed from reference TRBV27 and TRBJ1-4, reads EAQVTQNPRYLITVTGKKLTVTCSQNMNHEYMSWYRQDPGLGLRQIYYSMNVEVTDKGDVPEGYKVSRKEKRNFPLILESPSPNQTSLYFCASRGQGGFNEKLFFGSGTQLSVL.

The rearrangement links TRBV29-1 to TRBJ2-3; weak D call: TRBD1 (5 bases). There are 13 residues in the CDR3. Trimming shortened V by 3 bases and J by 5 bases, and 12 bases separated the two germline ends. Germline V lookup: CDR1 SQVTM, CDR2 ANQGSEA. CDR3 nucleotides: TGCAGCGTTGATGGGCCAGGGTTAGATACGCAGTATTTT. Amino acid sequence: CSVDGPGLDTQYF.

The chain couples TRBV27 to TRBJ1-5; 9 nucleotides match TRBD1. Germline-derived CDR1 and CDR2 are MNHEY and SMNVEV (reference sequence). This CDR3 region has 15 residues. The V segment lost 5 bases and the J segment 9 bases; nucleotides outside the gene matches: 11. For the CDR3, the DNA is TGTGCCAGCAGTCCTGACAGGGGGTTCCTTTCGCCCCAGCATTTT. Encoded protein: CASSPDRGFLSPQHF.

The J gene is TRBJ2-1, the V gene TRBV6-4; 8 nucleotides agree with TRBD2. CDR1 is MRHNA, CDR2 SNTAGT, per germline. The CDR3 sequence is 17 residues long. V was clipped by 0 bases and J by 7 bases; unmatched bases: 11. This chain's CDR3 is CASSDSKDGGADNEQFF. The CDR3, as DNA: TGTGCCAGCAGTGACTCGAAAGACGGGGGGGCGGATAATGAGCAGTTCTTC.

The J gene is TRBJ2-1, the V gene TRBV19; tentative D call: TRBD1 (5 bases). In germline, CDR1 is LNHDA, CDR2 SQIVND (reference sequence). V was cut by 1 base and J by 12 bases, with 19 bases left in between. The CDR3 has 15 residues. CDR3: CASSIVSPTADGQFF. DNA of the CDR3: TGTGCCAGTAGTATAGTGTCCCCGACAGCTGACGGGCAGTTCTTC. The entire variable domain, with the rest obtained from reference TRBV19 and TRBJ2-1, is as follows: DGGITQSPKYLFRKEGQNVTLSCEQNLNHDAMYWYRQDPGQGLRLIYYSQIVNDFQKGDIAEGYSVSREKKESFPLTVTSAQKNPTAFYLCASSIVSPTADGQFFGPGTRLTVL.

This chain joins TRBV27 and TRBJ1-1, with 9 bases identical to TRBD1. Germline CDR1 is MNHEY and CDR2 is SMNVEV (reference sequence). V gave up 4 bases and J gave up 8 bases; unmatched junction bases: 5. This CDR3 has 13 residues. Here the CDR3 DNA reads TGTGCCAGCAGTTCCGGACAGGGGAAGGAAGCTTTCTTT. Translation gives CASSSGQGKEAFF.

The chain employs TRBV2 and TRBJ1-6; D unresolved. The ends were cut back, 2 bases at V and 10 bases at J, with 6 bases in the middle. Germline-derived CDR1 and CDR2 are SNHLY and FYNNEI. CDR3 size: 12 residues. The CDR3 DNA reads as TGTGCCAGCAGTGAAACGGTATCACCCCTCCACTTT. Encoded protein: CASSETVSPLHF.

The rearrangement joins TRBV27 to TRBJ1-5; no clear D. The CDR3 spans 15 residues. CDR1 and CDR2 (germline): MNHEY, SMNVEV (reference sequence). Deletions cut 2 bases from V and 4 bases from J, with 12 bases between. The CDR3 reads CASSLAGRINQPQHF. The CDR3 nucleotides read TGTGCCAGCAGTTTAGCCGGACGGATTAATCAGCCCCAGCATTTT.

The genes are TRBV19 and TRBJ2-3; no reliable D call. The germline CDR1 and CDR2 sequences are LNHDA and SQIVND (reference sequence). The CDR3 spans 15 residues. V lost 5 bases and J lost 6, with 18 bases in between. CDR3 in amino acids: CASSVKPRSRDTQYF. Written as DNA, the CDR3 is TGTGCCAGTAGTGTCAAACCCCGCTCTCGGGATACGCAGTATTTT.

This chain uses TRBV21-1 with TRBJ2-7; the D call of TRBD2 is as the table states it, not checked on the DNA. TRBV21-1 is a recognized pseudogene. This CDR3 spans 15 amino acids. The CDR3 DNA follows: TGTGCCAGCAGCAGAAGACTAGCGGGAGCTGGGGAGCAGTACTTC. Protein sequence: CASSRRLAGAGEQYF.